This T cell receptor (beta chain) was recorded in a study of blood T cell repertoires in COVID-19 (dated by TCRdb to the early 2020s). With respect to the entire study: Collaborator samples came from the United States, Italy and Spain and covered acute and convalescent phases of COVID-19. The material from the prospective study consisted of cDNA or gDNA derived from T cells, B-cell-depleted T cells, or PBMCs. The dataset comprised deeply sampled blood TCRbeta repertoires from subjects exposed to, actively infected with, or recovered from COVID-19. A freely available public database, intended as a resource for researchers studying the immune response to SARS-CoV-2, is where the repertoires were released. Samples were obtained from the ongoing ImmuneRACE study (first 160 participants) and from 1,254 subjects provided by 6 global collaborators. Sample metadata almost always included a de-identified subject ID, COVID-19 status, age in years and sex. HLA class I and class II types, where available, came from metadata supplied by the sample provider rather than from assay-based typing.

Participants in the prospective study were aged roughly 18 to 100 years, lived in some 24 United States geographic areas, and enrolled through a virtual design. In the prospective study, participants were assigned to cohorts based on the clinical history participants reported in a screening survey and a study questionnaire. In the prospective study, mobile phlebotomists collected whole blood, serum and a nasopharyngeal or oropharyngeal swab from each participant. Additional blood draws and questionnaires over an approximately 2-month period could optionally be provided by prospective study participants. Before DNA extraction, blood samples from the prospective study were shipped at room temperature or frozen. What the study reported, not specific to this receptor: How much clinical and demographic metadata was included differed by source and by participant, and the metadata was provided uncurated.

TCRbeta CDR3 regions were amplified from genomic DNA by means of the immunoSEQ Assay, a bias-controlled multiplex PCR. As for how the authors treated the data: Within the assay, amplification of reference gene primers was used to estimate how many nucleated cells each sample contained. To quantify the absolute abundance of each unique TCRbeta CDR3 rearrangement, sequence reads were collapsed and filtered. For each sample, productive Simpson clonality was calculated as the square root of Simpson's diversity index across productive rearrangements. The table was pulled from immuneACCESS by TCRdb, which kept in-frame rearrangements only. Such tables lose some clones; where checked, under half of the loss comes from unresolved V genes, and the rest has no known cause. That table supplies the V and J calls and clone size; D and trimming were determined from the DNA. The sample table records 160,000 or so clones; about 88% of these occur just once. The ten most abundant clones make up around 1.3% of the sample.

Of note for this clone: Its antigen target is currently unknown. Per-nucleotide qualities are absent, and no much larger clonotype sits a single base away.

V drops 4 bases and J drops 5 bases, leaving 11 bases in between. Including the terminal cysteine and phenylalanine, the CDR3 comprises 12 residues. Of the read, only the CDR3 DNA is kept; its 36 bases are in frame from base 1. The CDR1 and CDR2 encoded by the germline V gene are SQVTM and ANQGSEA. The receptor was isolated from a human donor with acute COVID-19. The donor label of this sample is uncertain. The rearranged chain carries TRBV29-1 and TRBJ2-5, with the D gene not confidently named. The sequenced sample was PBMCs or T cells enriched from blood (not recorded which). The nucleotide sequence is TGCAGCGTTGTTTATGTCCGGGAGACCCAGTACTTC. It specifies CSVVYVRETQYF.